The subject of this entry is one T cell receptor (beta chain). The target of this receptor is not known. Within one base of it there is no much larger clone, and no base qualities were kept. Receptor libraries were prepared by the immunoSEQ multiplex PCR assay. A two-step, amplification bias-controlled multiplex PCR was used by Adaptive Biotechnology to amplify CDR3 regions from genomic DNA. Primers for every V and J gene segment were used in the first PCR, and barcodes and Illumina adapters were added in the second PCR. CDR3 libraries were sequenced using an Illumina instrument. As for the original processing: Analysis combined the vendor-provided pipelines with custom analysis of raw data in R/Bioconductor under R version 3.3.0. Clonality, which ranges from 0 to 1, was calculated as the inverse of the normalised Shannon entropy across all productive clones. The repertoire share taken up by the top 100 clones defined high-frequency clones, and only clones that passed a 95% confidence test were kept. Repertoire diversity was measured with the Simpson index, and overlap between samples was measured with the Morisita-Horn index. Held by TCRdb, this immuneACCESS table contains in-frame sequences only and omits some clones. Under half of the omission traces to an unresolved V gene where checked; the cause of the rest is unknown. V and J calls and clone size are those listed in that table; D and trimming were worked out from the DNA. Within this sample are 13,000 to 15,000 clones, with around 79% of them counted one time only. The leading ten clones occupy approximately 15% of the sample.

This sample was included in a study of T cell repertoires in ileal Crohn's disease (dated by TCRdb to between 2017 and 2020). Concerning the study at large: Median disease duration was about eight years, and 35% of patients were identified as active smokers at the time of surgery. A prospective multicentre cohort supplied the 45 to 60 Crohn's disease patients whose TCR repertoires were analysed. The M0 samples consisted of biopsies taken from the inflamed part of the ileum within the surgical resection specimen. Endoscopic postoperative recurrence was defined by a Rutgeerts score above i0. Roughly half of the patients were given postoperative therapy, with 15 to 20 on anti-TNF agents and 10 to 12 on thiopurines. Every patient underwent surgery because of a complication, which was stricturing disease in about 61% and penetrating disease in around 39%. A total of around 150 mucosal samples from around 60 patients were sequenced, collected from several sites on the surgical specimen as well as at postoperative endoscopy. Around 550 nanograms of biopsy DNA per sample were submitted for commercial TCRB immunosequencing. The study was conducted in parallel with a multicentre cohort that was designed to identify predictors of early endoscopic recurrence following ileocolonic resection. The paper as a whole reports these results and caveats: More high-frequency clones were carried by sorted CD8 T cells than by CD4 T cells, suggesting that mucosal expansions were mainly CD8. A significantly higher proportion of clonal expansions was observed in active smokers at surgery than in non-smokers (approximately 26% vs 20%, p=0.02). Mucosal CD4 and CD8 T cells were sorted and sequenced only in a subgroup of patients, whose size was not stated. Higher high-frequency clone percentages at surgery were associated with endoscopic recurrence; all patients with clonality above 26.8% (18/57) had recurrence.

The time point label, read with the paper, signifies: inflamed ileum from the surgical specimen. Eligible patients were adults with ileal or ileocolonic Crohn's disease who had an indication for ileocolonic resection. Whole ileal mucosal biopsies were stored frozen at -80°C before DNA extraction. A TRizol-based method was used to extract genomic DNA from the frozen whole biopsies, and the DNA was quantified with a NanoDrop 2000 spectrophotometer. The CDR3, cysteine through phenylalanine, is 11 amino acids long. Only the CDR3 DNA stays, 33 bases, in frame from base 1. CDR1 LNHDA and CDR2 SQIVND were looked up in the germline V gene (reference sequence). V and J are truncated by 9 bases and 4 bases respectively, leaving an intervening sequence of 9 bases.

The sample taken for sequencing was ileal tissue. The chain was built from TRBV19 and TRBJ1-2; a tentative D match to TRBD1 spans 5 bases. The sequence derives from an adult with Crohn's disease. The base sequence is TGTGCCAGGGGACCGATCTATGGCTACACCTTC. This codes for CARGPIYGYTF.